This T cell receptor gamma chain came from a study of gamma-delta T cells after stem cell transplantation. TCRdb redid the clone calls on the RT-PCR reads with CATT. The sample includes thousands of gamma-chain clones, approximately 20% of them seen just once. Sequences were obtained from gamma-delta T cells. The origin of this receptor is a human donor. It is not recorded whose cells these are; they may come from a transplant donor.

The CDR3 region has the DNA TGTGCCACCTGGGACGGGGGTAGTGATTGGATCAAGACGTTT. Amino acids: CATWDGGSDWIKTF. This chain connects TRGV2 to TRGJP2. V dropped 0 bases and J dropped 3; count of bases not matched to a gene: 1. CDR1 is EGSNGY and CDR2 is YDSYNSKV in the germline V gene. The CDR3 extends over 14 amino acids.